Listed here are 22 T cell receptor beta chains from one sample, sequenced in a study of regulatory T cells in long-lasting Graves disease. Sequencing libraries for TCR beta were prepared with iRepertoire HTBI primers and Arm-PCR of CDR3 regions. TCRdb reanalysed the multiplex PCR reads using MiXCR and keeps one entry per CDR3 protein. The repertoire holds about 440,000 distinct CDR3 sequences, approximately 16% seen once, with around 23% in the top ten. Time point of the sample: newly diagnosed GD, antithyroid drugs for less than 3 months. PBMCs were the source of the RNA used for TCR sequencing. This sample also appeared in a second study, on T cells in Graves' hyperthyroidism and ophthalmopathy.

The sample was peripheral blood mononuclear cells (PBMCs), taken at new diagnosis, from a patient treated with antithyroid drugs. The receptor source for this set is a woman between 18 and 29 years old with Graves disease.

This clonotype was seen at least ten times. V gene TRBV6-5 combines with J gene TRBJ2-7, with 9 bases aligning to TRBD1. The V gene end was trimmed by 2 bases and the J gene end by 0 bases; junction bases not matched to a gene: 5. CDR1 is MNHEY, CDR2 SVGAGI, per germline. The length of the CDR3 is 16 residues. CDR3 protein: CASSYGGTGSSYEQYF. The CDR3 DNA reads as TGTGCCAGCAGTTACGGCGGGACAGGGAGCTCCTACGAGCAGTACTTC.

As regards this clonotype: One base away lies a much larger clone, so this may be a sequencing read error. The chain uses TRBV6-2 or TRBV6-3 and TRBJ2-3; 9 bases agree with TRBD1. V shed 5 bases, J shed 2 bases, and the junction held 5 bases outside the gene matches. There are 15 residues in the CDR3. The germline CDR1 and CDR2 sequences are MNHEY and SVGEGT. DNA for the CDR3: TGTGCCAGCAGTAACAGGGGGCGAAACACAGATACGCAGTATTTT. This encodes CASSNRGRNTDTQYF.

The J gene is TRBJ2-2, the V gene TRBV12-3 or TRBV12-4; the D gene is possibly TRBD2 (5 bases). This CDR3 has 14 amino acids. Between the trimmed V and J ends, which lost 7 bases and 4 bases, there was a span of 13 bases. The CDR3 nucleotides are TGTGCCAGCACCCTAGCCCGAGGCACCGGGGAGCTGTTTTTT. Translated: CASTLARGTGELFF.

CDR3 nucleotide sequence: TGCAGCGTTTTCTCAGACAGGCTTATTGACTATGGCTACACCTTC. Translated, it gives CSVFSDRLIDYGYTF. This chain uses TRBV29-1 with TRBJ1-2; tentative D call: TRBD1 (6 bases). CDR3 length: 15 residues. Per germline, CDR1 SQVTM and CDR2 ANQGSEA. V was cut by 5 bases and J by 3 bases, with 19 bases left in between.

In this sample, this clonotype turned up many times. The chain's CDR3 is CASSLVVGTGGLGTEAFF. CDR3 coding DNA: TGTGCCAGCAGCTTAGTGGTTGGGACAGGGGGCTTGGGGACTGAAGCTTTCTTT. V usage is TRBV7-6 and J usage is TRBJ1-1, with 12 nucleotides matching TRBD1. CDR3 length: 18 residues. Trimming at V came to 1 base and at J to 5 bases, leaving 11 bases not matched to a gene. Per the germline V gene, CDR1 is SGHVS and CDR2 is FNYEAQ.

In its sample, this clonotype was seen many times. The chain carries TRBV28 and TRBJ2-7; D is perhaps TRBD1 or TRBD2 (5 bases each). The germline CDR1 and CDR2 sequences are MDHEN and SYDVKM. V lost 7 bases and J 0 bases, leaving 25 bases between the germline ends. This CDR3 is built from 18 residues. CDR3 sequence reads: CASTPPGARFTSSYEQYF. CDR3 nucleotides: TGTGCCAGCACCCCTCCCGGGGCCAGATTTACTAGCTCCTACGAGCAGTACTTC.

This clonotype was counted only a few times. The chain uses TRBV6-2 or TRBV6-3 and TRBJ1-4, with TRBD1 matching 9 bases. CDR1 is MNHEY and CDR2 is SVGEGT in the germline V gene. CDR3 length: 18 amino acids. J lost 2 bases, V lost 5 bases, and 12 bases had no gene match. The CDR3 nucleotides read TGTGCCAGCAGTGCCCAAGTCCCGGGACAGGGCACTAATGAAAAACTGTTTTTT. Protein: CASSAQVPGQGTNEKLFF.

This clonotype occurred many times. The rearrangement uses TRBV12-3 or TRBV12-4 and TRBJ2-7, with 7 bases fitting TRBD1. There are 14 residues in the CDR3. V gave up 6 bases and J gave up 6 bases; unmatched junction bases: 11. DNA for the CDR3: TGTGCCAGCAGCCTGGGACAGAGAATGGCCGAGCAGTACTTC. Its protein is CASSLGQRMAEQYF.

The chain recombines TRBV5-1 with TRBJ1-6, with 8 bases identical to TRBD1. J was trimmed by 2 bases and V by 4 bases; bases with no gene match: 5. The CDR3 runs 16 residues. The germline V gene encodes CDR1 SGHRS and CDR2 YFSETQ. The CDR3 coding sequence is TGCGCCAGCAGCCAAGGACAGGGTACCTATAATTCACCCCTCCACTTT. Translating it yields CASSQGQGTYNSPLHF.

This clonotype has a handful of counts. The genes are TRBV19 and TRBJ1-4; D is undetermined. V was shortened by 5 bases and J by 8 bases, with 18 bases between the two germline ends. This CDR3 spans 15 amino acids. Germline V CDR1 and CDR2: LNHDA, SQIVND (reference sequence). DNA for the CDR3: TGTGCCAGTAGTGCAGGAGGACGCAAGAGCGAAAAACTGTTTTTT. Translated: CASSAGGRKSEKLFF.

This chain links TRBV7-8 with TRBJ1-1, with 7 bases fitting TRBD1. Germline V lookup: CDR1 SGHVS, CDR2 FQNEAQ. The CDR3 is 12 amino acids. V lost 3 bases, J lost 6 bases, and 1 base stayed unmatched. CDR3 residues: CASSFGQAEAFF. The CDR3 nucleotides read TGTGCCAGCAGCTTTGGACAGGCTGAAGCTTTCTTT. The variable domain in full, completed from reference TRBV7-8 and TRBJ1-1, reads GAGVSQSPRYKVAKRGQDVALRCDPISGHVSLFWYQQALGQGPEFLTYFQNEAQLDKSGLPSDRFFAERPEGSVSTLKIQRTQQEDSAVYLCASSFGQAEAFFGQGTRLTVV.

This clonotype was picked up many times. For the CDR3, the DNA is TGCAGTGCTAGAGATCCTAGCGGGGGAGGCACAGATACGCAGTATTTT. Translated: CSARDPSGGGTDTQYF. The V and J genes are TRBV20-1 and TRBJ2-3; 10 bases agree with TRBD2. After removal of 0 bases from V and 1 base from J, the junction contained 4 bases not matched to a gene. In germline, CDR1 is DFQATT, CDR2 SNEGSKA (reference sequence). CDR3 size: 16 residues.

V is TRBV5-4 and J is TRBJ2-2; TRBD1 is a possible D gene (6 bases). V shed 0 bases and J shed 7 bases, with 19 bases lying between them. The CDR3 contains 17 residues. The V gene's germline CDR1 is SGHNT and CDR2 YYREEE (reference sequence). The CDR3 nucleotides read TGTGCCAGCAGCTTGGTGGGGGCAGGGAGAAAGAGCGGGGAGCTGTTTTTT. Its protein is CASSLVGAGRKSGELFF. The full variable domain, rest sourced from reference TRBV5-4 and TRBJ2-2, is ETGVTQSPTHLIKTRGQQVTLRCSSQSGHNTVSWYQQALGQGPQFIFQYYREEENGRGNFPPRFSGLQFPNYSSELNVNALELDDSALYLCASSLVGAGRKSGELFFGEGSRLTVL.

In its sample, this clonotype was seen a few times. The rearrangement uses TRBV19 and TRBJ1-1; D call uncertain. The CDR3 sequence is 14 residues long. Deletions cut 5 bases from V and 6 bases from J, with 16 bases between. Germline CDR1 and CDR2: LNHDA and SQIVND (reference sequence). The CDR3, as DNA: TGTGCCAGTAGTCGCCGGAGTACTAGTGCTGAAGCTTTCTTT. Amino acid sequence: CASSRRSTSAEAFF.

In this sample, this clonotype turned up many times. The genes are TRBV28 and TRBJ2-7; unclear D gene. CDR1 is MDHEN and CDR2 is SYDVKM in the germline V gene. V lost 9 bases and J lost 6, with 9 bases in between. The CDR3 is made up of 10 amino acids. CDR3 region: CARIVGEQYF. CDR3 nucleotide sequence: TGTGCCAGAATAGTAGGCGAGCAGTACTTC.

This clonotype was counted ten times or more. The gene calls are TRBV24-1 and TRBJ2-7, with 7 bases aligning to TRBD2. Germline V gene lookup returns CDR1 KGHDR and CDR2 SFDVKD. Trimming cost V 5 bases and J 2 bases; bases outside gene matches: 11. The CDR3 covers 16 residues. The CDR3 sequence is CATSGEASGPPYEQYF. CDR3 coding DNA: TGTGCCACCAGTGGAGAGGCTAGCGGTCCACCCTACGAGCAGTACTTC.

This clonotype was observed a single time. A read error may explain this, as a much larger clone is one base away. The chain recombines TRBV2 with TRBJ2-1; D not certain. The J call is doubtful: the DNA matches TRBJ2-7 better. Germline CDR1 reads SNHLY; CDR2 reads FYNNEI. The CDR3 runs 11 residues. Written as DNA, the CDR3 is TGTGCCAGCAGTGAAGAGTATGAGCAGTACTTC. Translated, it gives CASSEEYEQYF.

Concerning this clonotype: A much bigger clone sits one base away, suggesting this may be a read error. The gene calls are TRBV27 and TRBJ2-3; D may correspond to TRBD1 or TRBD2 (6 bases each). CDR1 MNHEY and CDR2 SMNVEV come from the germline V gene (reference sequence). The CDR3 runs to 12 residues. The CDR3 DNA reads TGTGCCTGCAGAAATACAGGGTGGGGGGTGTATTTT. It translates to CACRNTGWGVYF.

There are many counts of this clonotype. V is TRBV6-2 or TRBV6-3 and J is TRBJ2-7, with TRBD1 identical over 8 bases. There are 15 residues in the CDR3. The trim removed 2 bases at V and 6 bases at J, leaving 9 bases unmatched. Germline assignment: CDR1 MNHEY and CDR2 SVGEGT. CDR3 DNA sequence: TGTGCCAGCAGTTACAGGAGGACAGGGTCGTCCGAGCAGTACTTC. Protein sequence: CASSYRRTGSSEQYF.

This clonotype was seen a handful of times. The chain employs TRBV4-1 and TRBJ2-7; 10 nucleotides match TRBD2. Germline assignment: CDR1 MGHRA and CDR2 YSYEKL. V was clipped by 1 base and J by 6 bases; unmatched bases: 9. CDR3 size: 16 residues. This chain's CDR3 is CASSQVSGRAFSEQYF. For the CDR3, the DNA is TGCGCCAGCAGCCAAGTGAGCGGGAGGGCCTTCTCCGAGCAGTACTTC.

At least ten counts were recorded for this clonotype. The genes are TRBV27 and TRBJ2-1; no clear D. The CDR3 runs to 13 residues. The V end lost 6 bases, the J end lost 1 base, and 7 bases lay between the germline ends. Germline loops: CDR1 MNHEY, CDR2 SMNVEV (reference sequence). The CDR3 bases are TGTGCCAGCAGACGACAATCCTACAATGAGCAGTTCTTC. This sequence encodes CASRRQSYNEQFF.

This clonotype appeared a few times. This rearrangement joins TRBV9 to TRBJ2-3; 10 bases fit TRBD2. The CDR3 sequence is 15 residues long. Trimming cost V 0 bases and J 8 bases; bases outside gene matches: 6. Germline values: CDR1 SGDLS, CDR2 YYNGEE. Here the CDR3 reads CASSVGAGGLGTQYF. For the CDR3, the DNA is TGTGCCAGCAGCGTAGGAGCGGGAGGGCTTGGTACGCAGTATTTT.